Listed here are 12 T cell receptor beta chains from one sample, sequenced in a study of T cells in Graves' hyperthyroidism and ophthalmopathy. Using RNA transcripts as the source, TCR beta CDR3 regions were amplified. HTBI primers were the set used in a first-round RT-PCR of the TCR CDR3. TCRdb ran MiXCR on the multiplex PCR reads and lists one entry per CDR3 protein. This sample carries 490,000 or so distinct CDR3 sequences, just under 20% of them seen once, and the ten largest clones take approximately 48%. The sequenced material came from blood. The receptor source for this set is a man in his forties with Graves' ophthalmopathy.

This clonotype was seen only a few times. This chain connects TRBV12-3 or TRBV12-4 to TRBJ2-7; D tentatively reads TRBD1 or TRBD2 (5 bases each). This CDR3 is built from 14 residues. The ends were cut back, 6 bases at V and 2 bases at J, with 14 bases in the middle. CDR3 DNA: TGTGCCAGCAGACCGTCCGGGACCCCCTACGAGCAGTACTTC. Translating gives CASRPSGTPYEQYF.

The V gene is TRBV6-1, the J gene TRBJ2-1; 7 positions agree with TRBD2. Germline CDR1 and CDR2: MNHNS and SASEGT. Germline trimming cut 8 bases from V and 4 bases from J; bases unmatched to any gene: 14. The CDR3 contains 16 residues. This CDR3 reads CASAGGGFINYNEQFF. CDR3 coding DNA: TGTGCCAGCGCGGGCGGGGGATTCATTAATTACAATGAGCAGTTCTTC.

The rearrangement joins TRBV10-3 to TRBJ2-1; 15 bases match TRBD2. CDR1 is ENHRY and CDR2 is SYGVKD in the germline V gene. V was clipped by 4 bases and J by 9 bases; unmatched bases: 4. CDR3 length equals 15 residues. CDR3 region: CAISGTSGRAGEQFF. CDR3 bases: TGTGCCATCAGTGGGACTAGCGGGAGGGCCGGTGAGCAGTTCTTC.

Note on this clonotype: An end of the junction does not agree with germline; a read error may underlie this. The rearrangement links TRBV20-1 to TRBJ2-1; TRBD2 aligns across 9 bases. The germline CDR1 and CDR2 sequences are DFQATT and SNEGSKA (reference sequence). This CDR3 is built from 16 residues. The DNA for the CDR3 is TGCAGTGCTGTTAGCGGGAGCCCTACCAAATACAATGGGCAGTTCTTC. Translation gives CSAVSGSPTKYNGQFF.

The J gene is TRBJ2-7, the V gene TRBV2; TRBD1 might be the D (6 bases). CDR3 length equals 15 residues. Germline V gene data show CDR1 as SNHLY and CDR2 as FYNNEI. V lost 4 bases and J 5 bases, leaving 18 bases between the germline ends. The CDR3 sequence is CASSGGTGSVHEQYF. DNA for the CDR3: TGTGCCAGCAGTGGGGGAACAGGGTCTGTTCACGAGCAGTACTTC.

On this clonotype itself: At one boundary the junction diverges from the germline segment, which might be a read error. This chain connects TRBV12-3 or TRBV12-4 to TRBJ1-1; D gene unclear. The CDR3 length is 11 residues. The CDR3 nucleotides read TGTGCCAGCAGTTTTTTAACTGAAGCTTCCTTT. It is translated as CASSFLTEASF.

V usage is TRBV27 and J usage is TRBJ2-2, with D hard to call. V lost 6 bases and J 1 base, leaving 12 bases between the germline ends. The germline CDR1 and CDR2 sequences are MNHEY and SMNVEV (reference sequence). The CDR3 totals 15 residues. Here the CDR3 DNA reads TGTGCCAGCAGCCCGACACGAATGAACACCGGGGAGCTGTTTTTT. Translation: CASSPTRMNTGELFF.

The V gene is TRBV29-1, the J gene TRBJ1-2; TRBD1 agrees at 7 bases. Unmatched junction bases numbered 12, after V lost 6 bases and J lost 8 bases. Germline loops: CDR1 SQVTM, CDR2 ANQGSEA. CDR3 size: 13 residues. The CDR3 nucleotides are TGCAGCGTCGAACGCAAGACAGGGAGAGGCTACACCTTC. As protein: CSVERKTGRGYTF.

This clonotype was counted ten times or more. The CDR3 nucleotides are TGTGCCAGCAGCCTGGGACAGGGGTACGGGGAGCTGTTTTTT. It encodes CASSLGQGYGELFF. V is TRBV2 and J is TRBJ2-2; TRBD1 matches 10 bases. J gave up 7 bases and V 6 bases, and 5 bases lay outside the gene matches. The CDR3 is made up of 14 amino acids. Germline V CDR1 and CDR2: SNHLY, FYNNEI.

This clonotype appeared many times. The V call is TRBV28, the J call TRBJ2-5, with 7 bases matching TRBD1. Germline CDR1 reads MDHEN; CDR2 reads SYDVKM. CDR3 size: 15 residues. J gave up 0 bases and V 6 bases, and 7 bases lay outside the gene matches. The CDR3 region is CASRGDRSYQETQYF. The CDR3 DNA reads as TGTGCCAGCAGGGGGGACAGATCGTACCAAGAGACCCAGTACTTC.

V is TRBV5-1 and J is TRBJ1-6, with D maybe TRBD1 (5 bases). Germline-derived CDR1 and CDR2 are SGHRS and YFSETQ. V lost 0 bases and J 10 bases, leaving 11 bases between the germline ends. This CDR3 is 14 amino acids long. Here the CDR3 reads CASSLGVRDSPLHF. The CDR3 bases are TGCGCCAGCAGCTTGGGGGTAAGGGACTCACCCCTCCACTTT.

This clonotype has more than one count but fewer than ten. The V call is TRBV19, the J call TRBJ1-1; D unresolved. The CDR3 consists of 11 residues. Trimming took off 2 bases at V and 12 bases at J, with 10 bases between the two ends. Germline CDR1 is LNHDA and CDR2 is SQIVND (reference sequence). In nucleotides, the CDR3 is TGTGCCAGTAGTATACCGGGGAGGACTTTCTTT. Its translation: CASSIPGRTFF.